The 4 T cell receptor beta chains presented below share a single source sample, sequenced in a study of siplizumab effects on memory and regulatory T cells. Assay used: immunoSEQ multiplex PCR; TCRdb lists only in-frame clones, some missing. The sample records over 95,000 clones, 90% to 95% being singletons. Source material: non-Treg CD4+ T cells sorted from blood. The receptors come from a human donor in good health.

This clone was recorded only once. V usage is TRBV7-2 and J usage is TRBJ2-1, with D maybe TRBD1 (5 bases). Trimming left V 1 base short and J 2 bases short, with 12 bases between. CDR1 and CDR2 (germline): SGHTA, FQGNSA. This CDR3 region has 16 residues. The CDR3 coding sequence is TGTGCCAGCAGCTTAGGTTTGGCACAGGCCTACAATGAGCAGTTCTTC. It encodes CASSLGLAQAYNEQFF.

This chain uses TRBV7-2 with TRBJ2-2, with TRBD1 as a possible D gene (6 bases). From germline, CDR1 is SGHTA and CDR2 FQGNSA. Trimming pared 3 bases from V and 3 bases from J, leaving 11 bases between. CDR3 length: 15 residues. This chain's CDR3 is CASSLKSGDTGELFF. As DNA, the CDR3 is TGTGCCAGCAGCTTGAAGTCAGGGGACACCGGGGAGCTGTTTTTT.

The chain employs TRBV29-1 and TRBJ2-1; 9 positions agree with TRBD2. Germline assignment: CDR1 SQVTM and CDR2 ANQGSEA. The length of the CDR3 is 14 residues. V gave up 8 bases and J gave up 9 bases; unmatched junction bases: 14. This CDR3 reads CSISLRGGAGEQFF. The CDR3 coding sequence is TGCAGCATCTCACTTCGCGGGGGGGCGGGTGAGCAGTTCTTC.

V usage is TRBV25-1 and J usage is TRBJ2-1, with no clear D. V shed 5 bases and J shed 3 bases, with 17 bases lying between them. The germline V gene encodes CDR1 MGHDK and CDR2 SYGVNS. This CDR3 is 16 amino acids long. The chain's CDR3 is CASSSPPGHYYNEQFF. Written as DNA, the CDR3 is TGTGCCAGCAGTTCCCCCCCCGGGCATTACTACAATGAGCAGTTCTTC.